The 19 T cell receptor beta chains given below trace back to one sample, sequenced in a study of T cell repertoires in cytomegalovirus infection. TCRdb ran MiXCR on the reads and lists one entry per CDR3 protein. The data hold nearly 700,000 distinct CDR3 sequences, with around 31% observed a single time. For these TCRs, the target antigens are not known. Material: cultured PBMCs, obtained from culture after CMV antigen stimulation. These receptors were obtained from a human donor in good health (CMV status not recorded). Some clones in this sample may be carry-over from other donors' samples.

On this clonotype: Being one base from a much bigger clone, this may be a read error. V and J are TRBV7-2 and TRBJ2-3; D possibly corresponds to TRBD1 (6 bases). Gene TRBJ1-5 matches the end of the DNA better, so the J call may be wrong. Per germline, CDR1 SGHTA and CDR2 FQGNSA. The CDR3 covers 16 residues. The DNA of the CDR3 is TGTGCCAGCAGCTTAACAGGGCCCGGAGGCACAGATACGCAGCATTTT. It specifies CASSLTGPGGTDTQHF.

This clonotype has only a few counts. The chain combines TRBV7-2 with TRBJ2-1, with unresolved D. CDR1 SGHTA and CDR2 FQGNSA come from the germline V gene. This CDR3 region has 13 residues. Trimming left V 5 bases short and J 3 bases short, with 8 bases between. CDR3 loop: CASSPRRYNEQFF. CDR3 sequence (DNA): TGTGCCAGCAGCCCCCGGCGCTACAATGAGCAGTTCTTC.

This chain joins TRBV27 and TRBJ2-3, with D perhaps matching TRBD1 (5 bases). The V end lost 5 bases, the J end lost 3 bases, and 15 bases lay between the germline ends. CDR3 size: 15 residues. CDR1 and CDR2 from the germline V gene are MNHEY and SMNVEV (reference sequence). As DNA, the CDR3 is TGTGCCAGCAGTAGTTCACAGGAGTGGACAGATACGCAGTATTTT. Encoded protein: CASSSSQEWTDTQYF.

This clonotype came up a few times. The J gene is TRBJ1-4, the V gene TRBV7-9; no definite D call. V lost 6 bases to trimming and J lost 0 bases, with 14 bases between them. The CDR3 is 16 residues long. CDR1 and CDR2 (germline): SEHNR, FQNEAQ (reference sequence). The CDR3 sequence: CASSPRTGTTNEKLFF. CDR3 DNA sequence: TGTGCCAGCAGTCCTAGGACCGGTACAACTAATGAAAAACTGTTTTTT.

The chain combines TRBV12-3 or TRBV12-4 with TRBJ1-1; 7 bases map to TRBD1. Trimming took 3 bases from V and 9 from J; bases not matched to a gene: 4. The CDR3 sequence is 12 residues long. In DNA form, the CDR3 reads TGTGCCAGCAGTTTGGGACAGCTGCAAGCTTTCTTT. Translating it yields CASSLGQLQAFF.

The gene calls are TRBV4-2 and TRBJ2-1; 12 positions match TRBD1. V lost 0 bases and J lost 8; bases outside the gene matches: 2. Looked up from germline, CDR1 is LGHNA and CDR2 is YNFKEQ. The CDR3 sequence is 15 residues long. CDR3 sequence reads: CASSQDGTGGYEQFF. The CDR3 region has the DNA TGTGCCAGCAGCCAAGACGGGACAGGGGGCTATGAGCAGTTCTTC.

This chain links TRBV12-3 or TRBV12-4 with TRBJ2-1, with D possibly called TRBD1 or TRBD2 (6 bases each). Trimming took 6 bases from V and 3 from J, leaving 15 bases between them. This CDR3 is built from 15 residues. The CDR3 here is CASSPGGGIYNEQFF. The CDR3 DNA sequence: TGTGCCAGCAGCCCCGGGGGCGGGATCTACAATGAGCAGTTCTTC.

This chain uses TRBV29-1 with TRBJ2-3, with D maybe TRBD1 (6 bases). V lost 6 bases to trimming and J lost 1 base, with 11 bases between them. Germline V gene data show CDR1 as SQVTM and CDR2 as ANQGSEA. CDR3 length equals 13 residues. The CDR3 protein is CSVPTGRTDTQYF. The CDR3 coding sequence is TGCAGCGTACCGACAGGTCGCACAGATACGCAGTATTTT.

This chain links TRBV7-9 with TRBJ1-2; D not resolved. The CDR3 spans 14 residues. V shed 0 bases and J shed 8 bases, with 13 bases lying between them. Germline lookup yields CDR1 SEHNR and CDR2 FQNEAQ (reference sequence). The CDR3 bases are TGTGCCAGCAGCTTAGCATCGCAGGAGGGCGGCTACACCTTC. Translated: CASSLASQEGGYTF.

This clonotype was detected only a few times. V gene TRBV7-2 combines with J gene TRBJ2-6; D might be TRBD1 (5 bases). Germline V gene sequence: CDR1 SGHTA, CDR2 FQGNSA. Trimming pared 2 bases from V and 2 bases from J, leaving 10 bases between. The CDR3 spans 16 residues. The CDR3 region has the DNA TGTGCCAGCAGCTTAAGGGGCTTCGCTGGGGCCAACGTCCTGACTTTC. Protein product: CASSLRGFAGANVLTF.

CDR3 amino acids: CASSQEGTAGSGGTDTQYF. The CDR3 region has the DNA TGCGCCAGCAGCCAAGAGGGGACAGCCGGTAGCGGGGGCACAGATACGCAGTATTTT. This chain links TRBV4-1 with TRBJ2-3, with D possibly being TRBD2 (8 bases). Per germline, CDR1 MGHRA and CDR2 YSYEKL. This CDR3 has 19 residues. The germline V and J ends were trimmed by 0 bases and 1 base, with 20 bases remaining between them.

CDR3 DNA sequence: TGCAGTGCTAGAAAGGGACAGGGGCCGAAGTACAATGAGCAGTTCTTC. Its translation is CSARKGQGPKYNEQFF. The chain links TRBV20-1 to TRBJ2-1; TRBD1 matches 10 bases. CDR1 and CDR2 (germline): DFQATT, SNEGSKA (reference sequence). The CDR3 is made up of 16 amino acids. Unmatched junction bases numbered 8, after V lost 2 bases and J lost 4 bases.

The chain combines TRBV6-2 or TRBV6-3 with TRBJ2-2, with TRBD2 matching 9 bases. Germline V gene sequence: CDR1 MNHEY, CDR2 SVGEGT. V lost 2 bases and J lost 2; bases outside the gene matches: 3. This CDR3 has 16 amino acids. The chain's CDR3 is CASSYVGTSNTGELFF. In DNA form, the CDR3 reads TGTGCCAGCAGTTACGTAGGGACTAGCAACACCGGGGAGCTGTTTTTT.

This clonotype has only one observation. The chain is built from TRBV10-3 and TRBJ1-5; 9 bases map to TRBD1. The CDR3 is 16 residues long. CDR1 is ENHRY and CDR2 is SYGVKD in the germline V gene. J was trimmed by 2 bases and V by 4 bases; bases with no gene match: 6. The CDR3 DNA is TGTGCCATCAGTGGCGGGACAGGGCTAGGCAATCAGCCCCAGCATTTT. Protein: CAISGGTGLGNQPQHF.

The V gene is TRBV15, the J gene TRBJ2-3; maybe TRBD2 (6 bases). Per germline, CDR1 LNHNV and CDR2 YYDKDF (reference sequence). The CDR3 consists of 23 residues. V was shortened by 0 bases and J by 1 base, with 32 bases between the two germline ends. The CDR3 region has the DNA TGTGCCACCAGCAGAGATCCCACCCCCCGCGGGACCCTTACAGGCGGGGGCACAGATACGCAGTATTTT. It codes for CATSRDPTPRGTLTGGGTDTQYF.

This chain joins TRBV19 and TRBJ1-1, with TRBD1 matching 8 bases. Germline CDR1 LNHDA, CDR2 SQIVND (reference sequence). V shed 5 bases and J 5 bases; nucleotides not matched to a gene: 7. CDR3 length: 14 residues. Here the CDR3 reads CASSVSTGGTEAFF. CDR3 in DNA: TGTGCCAGTAGTGTCTCAACAGGGGGAACTGAAGCTTTCTTT.

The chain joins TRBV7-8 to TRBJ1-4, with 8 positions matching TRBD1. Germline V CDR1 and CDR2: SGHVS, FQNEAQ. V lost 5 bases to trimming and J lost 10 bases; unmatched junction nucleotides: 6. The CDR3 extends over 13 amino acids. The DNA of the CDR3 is TGTGCCAGCAGCGGAACTACAGGGGGAAAACTGTTTTTT. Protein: CASSGTTGGKLFF.

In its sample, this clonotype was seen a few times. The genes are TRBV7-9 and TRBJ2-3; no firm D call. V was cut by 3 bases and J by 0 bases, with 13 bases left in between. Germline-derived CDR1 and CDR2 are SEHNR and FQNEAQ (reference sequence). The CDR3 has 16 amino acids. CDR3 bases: TGTGCCAGCAGCTTGACACTGGGATACAGCACAGATACGCAGTATTTT. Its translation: CASSLTLGYSTDTQYF.

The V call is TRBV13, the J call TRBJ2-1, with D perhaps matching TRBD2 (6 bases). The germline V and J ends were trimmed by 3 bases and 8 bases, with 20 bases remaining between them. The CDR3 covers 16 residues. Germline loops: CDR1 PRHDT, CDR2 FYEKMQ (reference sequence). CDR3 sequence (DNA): TGTGCCAGCAGCTTGAGGCTAGCGAGAGATAGGGATGAGCAGTTCTTC. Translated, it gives CASSLRLARDRDEQFF. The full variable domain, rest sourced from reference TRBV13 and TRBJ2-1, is AAGVIQSPRHLIKEKRETATLKCYPIPRHDTVYWYQQGPGQDPQFLISFYEKMQSDKGSIPDRFSAQQFSDYHSELNMSSLELGDSALYFCASSLRLARDRDEQFFGPGTRLTVL.